This entry is about one TCR beta chain. Amplification of TCR beta CDR3 regions used RNA transcripts. The first round was an RT-PCR with HTBI primers, and the second round was a multiplex PCR. TCRdb analysed the multiplex PCR reads with MiXCR anew, one entry per CDR3 protein. The sample includes 170,000 or so distinct CDR3 sequences, 30% to 45% of them seen just once. This sample is drawn from a study of Graves' ophthalmopathy and Graves' hyperthyroidism. This CDR3 region has 15 residues. V shed 8 bases and J shed 0 bases, with 16 bases lying between them. Germline V CDR1 and CDR2: LNHDA, SQIVND (reference sequence).

The V and J genes are TRBV19 and TRBJ1-1; D is ambiguous. Sample: peripheral blood. This clonotype was obtained from a middle-aged woman with Graves' ophthalmopathy. CDR3 residues: CASLLHGRMNTEAFF. Written as DNA, the CDR3 is TGTGCCAGTTTGTTGCATGGGCGCATGAACACTGAAGCTTTCTTT. Combining the CDR3 with reference TRBV19 and TRBJ1-1 gives the whole variable domain DGGITQSPKYLFRKEGQNVTLSCEQNLNHDAMYWYRQDPGQGLRLIYYSQIVNDFQKGDIAEGYSVSREKKESFPLTVTSAQKNPTAFYLCASLLHGRMNTEAFFGQGTRLTVV.